The source of this T cell receptor (beta chain) is a study of blood T cell repertoires in COVID-19. Study-wide context: Sites across the United States, Italy and Spain contributed samples from acute and convalescent COVID-19.

The CDR3 loop spans 10 amino acids. Trimming cost V 2 bases and J 11 bases; bases outside gene matches: 3. The germline CDR1 and CDR2 sequences are DFQATT and SNEGSKA (reference sequence). Clones were sequenced by immunoSEQ multiplex PCR, and TCRdb holds only the in-frame ones, with some missing. The data contain about 150,000 clones, around 83% of them singletons. This TCR came from a woman in her 50s with acute or convalescent COVID-19. Specimen: peripheral blood. V and J are TRBV20-1 and TRBJ2-7, with 7 positions matching TRBD1. The CDR3 sequence is CSARSGTEYF. DNA of the CDR3: TGCAGTGCTAGATCCGGGACAGAGTACTTC.